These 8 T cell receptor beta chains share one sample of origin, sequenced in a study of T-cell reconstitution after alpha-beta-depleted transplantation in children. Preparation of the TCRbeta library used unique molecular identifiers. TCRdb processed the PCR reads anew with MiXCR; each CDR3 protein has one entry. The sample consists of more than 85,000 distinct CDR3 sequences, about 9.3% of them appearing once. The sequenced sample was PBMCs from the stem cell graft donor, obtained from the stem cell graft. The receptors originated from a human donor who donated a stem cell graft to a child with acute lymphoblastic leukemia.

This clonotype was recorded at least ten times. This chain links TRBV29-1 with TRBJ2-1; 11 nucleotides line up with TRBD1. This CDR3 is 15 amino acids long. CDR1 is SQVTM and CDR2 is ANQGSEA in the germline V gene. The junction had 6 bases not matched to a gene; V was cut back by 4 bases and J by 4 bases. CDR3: CSVVGTGGKYNEQFF. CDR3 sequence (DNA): TGCAGCGTTGTGGGGACAGGGGGAAAGTACAATGAGCAGTTCTTC.

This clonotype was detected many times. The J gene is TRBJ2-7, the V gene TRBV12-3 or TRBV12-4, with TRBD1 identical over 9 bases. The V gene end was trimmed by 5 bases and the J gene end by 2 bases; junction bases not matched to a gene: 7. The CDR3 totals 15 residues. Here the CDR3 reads CASSPGTGTTYEQYF. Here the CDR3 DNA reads TGTGCCAGCAGTCCCGGGACAGGGACCACCTACGAGCAGTACTTC.

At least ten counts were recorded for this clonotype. CDR3 in amino acids: CASSFPSGSNEQFF. The CDR3, as DNA: TGTGCCAGCAGCTTCCCTAGCGGGAGTAATGAGCAGTTCTTC. J is TRBJ2-1 and V is TRBV5-4; TRBD2 matches 10 bases. V was pared by 2 bases and J by 7 bases, with 3 bases of the junction left unmatched. This CDR3 has 14 amino acids. CDR1 and CDR2 from the germline V gene are SGHNT and YYREEE (reference sequence).

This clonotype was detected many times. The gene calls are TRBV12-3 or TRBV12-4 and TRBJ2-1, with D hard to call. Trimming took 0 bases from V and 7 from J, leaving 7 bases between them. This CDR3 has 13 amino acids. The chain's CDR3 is CASSLASRNEQFF. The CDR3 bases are TGTGCCAGCAGTTTAGCGAGTAGGAATGAGCAGTTCTTC.

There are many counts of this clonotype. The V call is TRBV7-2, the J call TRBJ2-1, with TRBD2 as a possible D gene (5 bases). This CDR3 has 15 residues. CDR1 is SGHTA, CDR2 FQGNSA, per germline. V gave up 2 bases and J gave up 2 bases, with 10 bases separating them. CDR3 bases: TGTGCCAGCAGCTTAAGCGGAGCCACCTACAATGAGCAGTTCTTC. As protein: CASSLSGATYNEQFF.

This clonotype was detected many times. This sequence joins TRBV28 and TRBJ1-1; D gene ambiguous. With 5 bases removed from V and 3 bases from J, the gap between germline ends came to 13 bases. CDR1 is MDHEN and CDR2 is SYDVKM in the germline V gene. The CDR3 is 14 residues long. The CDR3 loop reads CASSPPPKYTEAFF. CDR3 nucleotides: TGTGCCAGCAGTCCCCCACCAAAATACACTGAAGCTTTCTTT.

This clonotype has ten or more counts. Written as DNA, the CDR3 is TGTGCCAGCAGCACATCGGGGGGAAATAGCGGCTATGGCTACACCTTC. It encodes CASSTSGGNSGYGYTF. The chain recombines TRBV12-3 or TRBV12-4 with TRBJ1-2; D possibly corresponds to TRBD1 (5 bases). The CDR3 is 16 residues long. The ends were cut back, 6 bases at V and 4 bases at J, with 21 bases in the middle.

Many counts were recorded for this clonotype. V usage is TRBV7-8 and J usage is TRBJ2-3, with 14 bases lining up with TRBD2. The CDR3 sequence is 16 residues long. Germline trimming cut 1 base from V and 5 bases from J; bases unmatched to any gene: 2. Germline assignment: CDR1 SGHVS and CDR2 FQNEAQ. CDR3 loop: CASSLGGLAGVDTQYF. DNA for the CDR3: TGTGCCAGCAGCTTAGGGGGACTAGCGGGAGTAGATACGCAGTATTTT.